Listed here are 21 T cell receptor beta chains from one sample, sequenced in a study of follicular helper T cells after annual influenza vaccination. Time point indicated: 2014-2015 season, pre-vaccination. Produced via immunoSEQ multiplex PCR; TCRdb's table is partial and in-frame only. Here the sample spans 27,000 or so clones, about four fifths being singletons. The source material was CXCR5+ CD38- circulating T follicular helper cells from blood, sampled on the day of influenza vaccination. Subset meaning: circulating Tfh, non-naive CD4+CXCR5+PD-1+ (ICOS+CD38+ or ICOS-CD38-). The receptors stem from an adult who received the influenza vaccine.

This clone was found a few times. V gene TRBV16 combines with J gene TRBJ1-1; D is uncertain. The CDR3 is made up of 13 amino acids. The V end lost 1 base, the J end lost 3 bases, and 6 bases lay between the germline ends. Germline CDR1 KGHSY, CDR2 FQNENV. Written as DNA, the CDR3 is TGTGCCAGCAGCCAATTGGTAGACACTGAAGCTTTCTTT. This encodes CASSQLVDTEAFF. Filled out from reference TRBV16 and TRBJ1-1, the complete variable domain reads GEEVAQTPKHLVRGEGQKAKLYCAPIKGHSYVFWYQQVLKNEFKFLISFQNENVFDETGMPKERFSAKCLPNSPCSLEIQATKLEDSAVYFCASSQLVDTEAFFGQGTRLTVV.

The chain joins TRBV5-1 to TRBJ2-5; TRBD2 aligns across 7 bases. The germline CDR1 and CDR2 sequences are SGHRS and YFSETQ. V trimming: 4 bases; J trimming: 5 bases; junction bases outside the gene matches: 5. The length of the CDR3 is 13 residues. DNA of the CDR3: TGCGCCAGCAGCATGACTAGCTGGGAGACCCAGTACTTC. It encodes CASSMTSWETQYF. Complete variable domain (other parts from reference TRBV5-1 and TRBJ2-5): KAGVTQTPRYLIKTRGQQVTLSCSPISGHRSVSWYQQTPGQGLQFLFEYFSETQRNKGNFPGRFSGRQFSNSRSEMNVSTLELGDSALYLCASSMTSWETQYFGPGTRLLVL.

The rearrangement links TRBV6-1 to TRBJ1-1; TRBD1 aligns across 7 bases. CDR1 and CDR2 (germline): MNHNS, SASEGT. This CDR3 is 14 amino acids long. V lost 5 bases, J lost 3 bases, and 6 bases stayed unmatched. The CDR3 DNA reads TGTGCCAGCAGTCCCAACAGGGGCGACACTGAAGCTTTCTTT. This encodes CASSPNRGDTEAFF.

The V and J genes are TRBV6-1 and TRBJ2-3; 9 nucleotides line up with TRBD2. J was trimmed by 3 bases and V by 5 bases; bases with no gene match: 3. This CDR3 is 14 amino acids long. Germline V gives CDR1 MNHNS, CDR2 SASEGT. CDR3 loop: CASSSSGDTDTQYF. In DNA, the CDR3 is TGTGCCAGCAGTTCTAGCGGGGATACAGATACGCAGTATTTT.

The chain couples TRBV10-3 to TRBJ2-3, with D unclear. From germline, CDR1 is ENHRY and CDR2 SYGVKD. The CDR3 is made up of 12 amino acids. Trimming cost V 8 bases and J 5 bases, with 11 bases left between them. DNA for the CDR3: TGTGCCATCGGGCCTTCTAAAGATACGCAGTATTTT. Translation: CAIGPSKDTQYF.

CDR3 DNA: TGTGCCAGCAGCTTAACAGGGACACCGAACACTGAAGCTTTCTTT. Translation: CASSLTGTPNTEAFF. V is TRBV7-3 and J is TRBJ1-1; possible D gene TRBD1, 6 bases. CDR1 SGHTA and CDR2 FQGTGA come from the germline V gene. The CDR3 totals 15 residues. V was shortened by 0 bases and J by 1 base, with 9 bases between the two germline ends.

The chain uses TRBV20-1 and TRBJ2-7; a possible D gene is TRBD2 (6 bases). The CDR3 totals 11 residues. Germline CDR1 is DFQATT and CDR2 is SNEGSKA (reference sequence). The ends were cut back, 6 bases at V and 9 bases at J, with 15 bases in the middle. The CDR3 loop reads CSASGYGRQYF. The CDR3 DNA reads as TGCAGTGCCTCGGGGTACGGGAGGCAGTACTTC.

This chain connects TRBV7-3 to TRBJ1-6, with 7 bases identical to TRBD1. Germline V gene data show CDR1 as SGHTA and CDR2 as FQGTGA. The junction had 2 bases not matched to a gene; V was cut back by 3 bases and J by 6 bases. The CDR3 extends over 14 amino acids. The CDR3 nucleotides are TGTGCCAGCAGCTTCGGGACAGCTAATTCACCCCTCCACTTT. This sequence encodes CASSFGTANSPLHF.

The V and J genes are TRBV19 and TRBJ2-1; TRBD2 matches at 14 bases. The CDR3 spans 15 residues. The V and J ends lost 5 bases and 10 bases, in that order; junction bases with no gene match: 7. From germline, CDR1 is LNHDA and CDR2 SQIVND (reference sequence). Here the CDR3 reads CASSPATSGRVEQFF. Written as DNA, the CDR3 is TGTGCCAGTAGTCCCGCGACTAGCGGGAGGGTCGAGCAGTTCTTC. Complete variable domain (other parts from reference TRBV19 and TRBJ2-1): DGGITQSPKYLFRKEGQNVTLSCEQNLNHDAMYWYRQDPGQGLRLIYYSQIVNDFQKGDIAEGYSVSREKKESFPLTVTSAQKNPTAFYLCASSPATSGRVEQFFGPGTRLTVL.

The CDR3 loop reads CATSRGADLSPLHF. In DNA, the CDR3 is TGTGCCACCAGCAGAGGGGCAGACCTATCACCCCTCCACTTT. This chain joins TRBV15 and TRBJ1-6; D is unclear. Germline V gene sequence: CDR1 LNHNV, CDR2 YYDKDF (reference sequence). This CDR3 contains 14 residues. V was cut by 1 base and J by 10 bases, with 11 bases left in between. Full variable domain (missing parts from reference TRBV15 and TRBJ1-6): DAMVIQNPRYQVTQFGKPVTLSCSQTLNHNVMYWYQQKSSQAPKLLFHYYDKDFNNEADTPDNFQSRRPNTSFCFLDIRSPGLGDTAMYLCATSRGADLSPLHFGNGTRLTVT.

The chain has TRBV5-6 and TRBJ2-7; D is uncertain. Germline V gene sequence: CDR1 SGHDT, CDR2 YYEEEE. V lost 3 bases to trimming and J lost 3 bases, with 13 bases between them. The CDR3 loop spans 14 amino acids. CDR3 DNA: TGTGCCAGCAGCTCTTATGTGTTCCTCTACGAGCAGTACTTC. Translating gives CASSSYVFLYEQYF.

Here the CDR3 reads CASSLTGGFYGYTF. The CDR3 DNA follows: TGTGCCAGCAGCTTGACAGGGGGATTCTATGGCTACACCTTC. The rearrangement joins TRBV6-1 to TRBJ1-2, with 9 bases fitting TRBD1. The CDR3 consists of 14 residues. The trim removed 6 bases at V and 4 bases at J, leaving 6 bases unmatched. The germline V gene encodes CDR1 MNHNS and CDR2 SASEGT.

The V call is TRBV2, the J call TRBJ2-2; TRBD2 aligns across 11 bases. CDR1 and CDR2 (germline): SNHLY, FYNNEI. CDR3 size: 15 residues. V shed 7 bases, J shed 1 base, and the junction held 2 bases outside the gene matches. CDR3 nucleotide sequence: TGTGCCAGCATTGGGACTAGCGGGAACACCGGGGAGCTGTTTTTT. Amino acids: CASIGTSGNTGELFF.

V usage is TRBV6-1 and J usage is TRBJ2-3; D possibly corresponds to TRBD1 (5 bases). Germline V gives CDR1 MNHNS, CDR2 SASEGT. The CDR3 runs 15 residues. Trimming took off 1 base at V and 6 bases at J, with 14 bases between the two ends. CDR3 amino acids: CASSEGATGSDTQYF. The DNA for the CDR3 is TGTGCCAGCAGTGAAGGGGCCACAGGTTCGGATACGCAGTATTTT.

The rearrangement joins TRBV2 to TRBJ1-2, with D perhaps TRBD1 (5 bases). CDR3 size: 14 residues. Germline CDR1 and CDR2: SNHLY and FYNNEI. V lost 5 bases and J lost 4, with 14 bases in between. This chain's CDR3 is CASSPGLRAYGYTF. The CDR3 DNA sequence: TGTGCCAGCAGTCCGGGACTGCGAGCCTATGGCTACACCTTC.

The chain has TRBV6-5 and TRBJ2-5; tentatively, D is TRBD2 (5 bases). Trimming removed 5 bases at V and 3 bases at J, with 13 bases between. Germline V gene sequence: CDR1 MNHEY, CDR2 SVGAGI. The CDR3 spans 14 residues. The CDR3 nucleotides read TGTGCCAGCAGTGAAGACGAGGGCAAAGAGACCCAGTACTTC. Translating gives CASSEDEGKETQYF.

This chain connects TRBV19 to TRBJ2-1; TRBD2 matches at 16 bases. The J segment lost 9 bases and the V segment lost 6 bases, leaving 5 bases of the junction unmatched. The CDR3 sequence is 15 residues long. Germline values: CDR1 LNHDA, CDR2 SQIVND (reference sequence). CDR3 sequence reads: CASSGTSGREIEQFF. The CDR3, as DNA: TGTGCCAGTAGCGGGACTAGCGGGAGGGAGATTGAGCAGTTCTTC.

The chain uses TRBV5-1 and TRBJ2-7; a possible D gene is TRBD2 (5 bases). Trimming took 1 base from V and 6 from J, leaving 11 bases between them. The CDR3 totals 13 residues. Germline CDR1 is SGHRS and CDR2 is YFSETQ. CDR3 loop: CASSLSGYSEQYF. Written as DNA, the CDR3 is TGCGCCAGCAGCTTGAGCGGCTACTCCGAGCAGTACTTC. Full variable domain (missing parts from reference TRBV5-1 and TRBJ2-7): KAGVTQTPRYLIKTRGQQVTLSCSPISGHRSVSWYQQTPGQGLQFLFEYFSETQRNKGNFPGRFSGRQFSNSRSEMNVSTLELGDSALYLCASSLSGYSEQYFGPGTRLTVT.

This clone was seen a handful of times. The V gene is TRBV7-9, the J gene TRBJ2-7; 7 positions agree with TRBD1. V was pared by 4 bases and J by 2 bases, with 5 bases of the junction left unmatched. The CDR3 runs to 14 residues. Per germline, CDR1 SEHNR and CDR2 FQNEAQ (reference sequence). The CDR3, as DNA: TGTGCCAGCAGCTCGCCCGGACAGGCCTACGAGCAGTACTTC. Encoded protein: CASSSPGQAYEQYF.

V and J are TRBV7-9 and TRBJ2-6, with D uncertain. CDR3 length: 15 amino acids. The V gene lost 1 base and the J gene lost 0 bases, with 4 bases spanning the gap. Germline V gene data show CDR1 as SEHNR and CDR2 as FQNEAQ (reference sequence). CDR3 region: CASSLGSSGANVLTF. CDR3 nucleotide sequence: TGTGCCAGCAGCTTAGGTAGCTCTGGGGCCAACGTCCTGACTTTC.

This rearrangement joins TRBV6-6 to TRBJ1-1; unclear D gene. This CDR3 contains 12 residues. V lost 6 bases and J 4 bases, leaving 9 bases between the germline ends. CDR1 and CDR2 (germline): MNHNY, SVGAGI (reference sequence). CDR3 DNA sequence: TGTGCCAGCAGGGACGGGGTCACTGAAGCTTTCTTT. Translating gives CASRDGVTEAFF.